These 30 T cell receptor beta chains share one sample of origin, sequenced in a study of tissue T cells after allogeneic stem cell transplantation. Clones were read by immunoSEQ multiplex PCR, and TCRdb kept only the in-frame ones, dropping some. This sample has over 45,000 clones; around 72% occur once, and the top ten carry roughly 0.55%. Material: sorted cells pooled from one or two spleens. The receptors derive from a pool of C57BL/6 mice in good health.

For this clone: The germline and genes are mouse ones. The CDR3 end is not reached by the read, which stops 1 residue before it; the germline J gene fills it in. The V gene is TRBV2, the J gene TRBJ1-1; no clear D gene. The CDR3 covers 13 residues. Per the germline V gene, CDR1 is LGHNA and CDR2 is YSYQKL. V lost 4 bases, J lost 2 bases, and 8 bases lay in between. The sequenced part of the CDR3 DNA is TGTGCCAGCAGCCCCCCGGCCAACACAGAAGTCTTC. Its translation is CASSPPANTEVF. The whole CDR3 sequence reads CASSPPANTEVFF.

Turning to this clone: Gene names follow the mouse nomenclature. The read stops 1 residue short of the end of the CDR3; the missing end is completed from the germline J gene. The chain links TRBV30 to TRBJ2-5; 11 bases are a match to TRBD2. Per germline, CDR1 SQVVS and CDR2 ANEGSEA. The CDR3 is 16 residues long. The J segment lost 0 bases and the V segment lost 3 bases, leaving 5 bases of the junction unmatched. The part of the CDR3 DNA that was read is TGTAGTTCTAGCGGGACTGGGGGATTTAACCAAGACACCCAGTAC. Translation gives CSSSGTGGFNQDTQY. The full-length CDR3 reads as CSSSGTGGFNQDTQYF.

In regard to this clone: Gene names are mouse gene names. The read gets to within 1 residue of the CDR3 end, and the germline J gene fills in the rest. This chain connects TRBV1 to TRBJ2-3, with D unresolved. Looked up from germline, CDR1 is NSQYPW and CDR2 is LRSPGD (reference sequence). V shed 4 bases and J shed 4 bases, with 9 bases lying between them. CDR3 length equals 13 residues. Partial CDR3 DNA: TGCACCTGCAGTGGAGACAAAACAGAAACGCTGTAT. Translation gives CTCSGDKTETLY. The CDR3 reads in full as CTCSGDKTETLYF.

Notes on this clone: Gene names and germline match the mouse. The CDR3 end is not reached by the read, which stops 1 residue before it; the germline J gene fills it in. The chain combines TRBV4 with TRBJ2-5; D is possibly TRBD2 (6 bases). The CDR3 has 13 residues. CDR1 LGHDT and CDR2 YNNKQL come from the germline V gene (reference sequence). V lost 5 bases to trimming and J lost 5 bases, with 11 bases between them. The CDR3 DNA, read in part, is TGTGCCAGCAGCCCCGGGACTAGAGACACCCAGTAC. This translates into CASSPGTRDTQY. Given in full, the CDR3 is CASSPGTRDTQYF.

A word on this clone: Genes here carry mouse names. Coverage ceases 1 residue before the CDR3 finishes, and the germline J gene fills in the end. This sequence joins TRBV3 and TRBJ1-4, with TRBD1 matching over 10 bases. CDR3 length: 18 amino acids. Germline assignment: CDR1 SNHLY and CDR2 FYNGKV (reference sequence). The junction had 9 bases not matched to a gene; V was cut back by 5 bases and J by 0 bases. The CDR3 loop is CASSHRDRGPFSNERLFF. Incomplete CDR3 DNA: TGTGCCAGCAGCCACCGGGACAGGGGTCCCTTTTCCAACGAAAGATTATTT.

A remark on this clone: Gene labels here are mouse ones. With the read ending 1 residue before the CDR3 end, the germline J gene is used to fill in that end. The J gene is TRBJ2-5, the V gene TRBV12-1, with D hard to call. The V end lost 0 bases, the J end lost 5 bases, and 8 bases lay between the germline ends. Germline V CDR1 and CDR2: SGHSN, HYEKVE. This CDR3 contains 13 residues. The CDR3 DNA, read in part, is TGTGCCAGCTCTCTCGGGGAGGGAGACACCCAGTAC. Protein: CASSLGEGDTQY. The CDR3 in its entirety is CASSLGEGDTQYF.

With regard to this clone: Mouse names are used for the genes. Read data end 1 residue before the CDR3 end; the end is taken from the germline J gene. This chain uses TRBV26 with TRBJ2-4; 7 bases fit TRBD1. CDR1 is KGHPV, CDR2 FQNQEV, per germline (reference sequence). The junction had 2 bases not matched to a gene; V was cut back by 4 bases and J by 1 base. CDR3 length: 14 residues. Here the CDR3 reads CASSRQGGQNTLYF. The CDR3 DNA, read in part, is TGTGCCAGCAGTCGGCAGGGGGGTCAAAACACCTTGTAC.

Of note for this clone: Gene names follow the mouse nomenclature. Sequencing ends 1 residue short of the CDR3 end; the germline J gene provides the rest. The chain carries TRBV13-3 and TRBJ2-7; either TRBD1 or TRBD2 may supply D (5 bases each). This CDR3 spans 13 amino acids. CDR1 is NNHDY, CDR2 SYVADS, per germline. Between the trimmed V and J ends, which lost 3 bases and 2 bases, there was a span of 9 bases. CDR3 DNA, as far as it was read: TGTGCCAGCAGTGGTCGGGGGACCTATGAACAGTAC. Its protein is CASSGRGTYEQY. The CDR3, in full, reads CASSGRGTYEQYF.

Regarding this clone: Gene names and germline refer to mouse. The CDR3 is cut off 1 residue early in the read; its end comes from the germline J gene. The chain has TRBV20 and TRBJ1-1; D possibly corresponds to TRBD1 (5 bases). V was shortened by 2 bases and J by 0 bases, with 7 bases between the two germline ends. CDR1 GFQATS and CDR2 STVNSAI come from the germline V gene. This CDR3 has 13 residues. The CDR3 DNA, read in part, is TGTGGTGCTAGGCAGGGTGCAAACACAGAAGTCTTC. Encoded protein: CGARQGANTEVF. The entire CDR3 sequence reads CGARQGANTEVFF.

For this clone: The gene names here belong to mouse. Read coverage stops 1 residue before the CDR3 terminus; the germline J gene supplies the remainder. The chain uses TRBV31 and TRBJ2-4, with 12 bases that match TRBD2. Trimming removed 0 bases from V and 6 bases from J; junction bases left unmatched: 4. This CDR3 is built from 15 residues. From germline, CDR1 is GKSSPN and CDR2 SITVG. CDR3 protein: CAWSLETGGANTLYF. The part of the CDR3 DNA that was read is TGTGCCTGGAGTCTAGAGACTGGGGGGGCGAACACCTTGTAC.

For this clone: Gene labels here are mouse ones. The CDR3 end is not reached by the read, which stops 1 residue before it; the germline J gene fills it in. The rearrangement uses TRBV3 and TRBJ1-4; tentative D call: TRBD1 (5 bases). V shed 4 bases and J shed 0 bases, with 6 bases lying between them. The V gene's germline CDR1 is SNHLY and CDR2 FYNGKV (reference sequence). The CDR3 length is 14 residues. CDR3 DNA, as far as it was read: TGTGCCAGCAGCTCGACAGTTTCCAACGAAAGATTATTT. Translating gives CASSSTVSNERLF. The entire CDR3 protein is CASSSTVSNERLFF.

Only a few counts were recorded for this clone. The germline and genes are mouse ones. The CDR3 goes on 1 residue after the read ends, and that part is filled in from the germline J gene. The chain is built from TRBV2 and TRBJ2-1; 10 bases match TRBD1. This CDR3 spans 15 amino acids. The V and J ends lost 0 bases and 7 bases, in that order; junction bases with no gene match: 3. CDR1 is LGHNA, CDR2 YSYQKL, per germline. CDR3 bases read: TGTGCCAGCAGCCAAGAGGACAGGGGGTGGGCTGAGCAGTTC. It translates to CASSQEDRGWAEQF. The full CDR3 protein is CASSQEDRGWAEQFF.

As concerns this clone: Gene names follow the mouse nomenclature. From the germline J gene comes the end of the CDR3, since the read stops 1 residue before it. The genes are TRBV13-3 and TRBJ2-3; 8 bases map to TRBD2. With V trimmed by 1 base and J by 0 bases, 4 bases remained unmatched. Germline V gene sequence: CDR1 NNHDY, CDR2 SYVADS. The CDR3 is 16 amino acids. CDR3 region: CASSDRGGPSAETLYF. The sequenced CDR3 bases are TGTGCCAGCAGTGATAGGGGGGGGCCTAGTGCAGAAACGCTGTAT.

Turning to this clone: Gene names denote mouse genes. The CDR3 end falls 1 residue outside the read, so it is completed with the germline J gene. V is TRBV13-2 and J is TRBJ2-1; 9 nucleotides align to TRBD2. Germline V CDR1 and CDR2: NNHNN, SYGAGS (reference sequence). The CDR3 has 15 residues. The junction had 5 bases not matched to a gene; V was cut back by 1 base and J by 6 bases. The covered CDR3 bases are TGTGCCAGCGGTGATTTTGGGGGGGCGCTTGCTGAGCAGTTC. It translates to CASGDFGGALAEQF. The entire CDR3 protein is CASGDFGGALAEQFF.

Turning to this clone: Genes here carry mouse names. The CDR3 is cut off 1 residue early in the read; its end comes from the germline J gene. The V call is TRBV13-2, the J call TRBJ1-3; TRBD1 agrees at 9 bases. This CDR3 is built from 17 residues. CDR1 is NNHNN, CDR2 SYGAGS, per germline (reference sequence). Trimming at V came to 2 bases and at J to 0 bases, leaving 6 bases not matched to a gene. The CDR3 protein is CASGDLRDRDSGNTLYF. The sequenced CDR3 bases are TGTGCCAGCGGTGACCTCCGGGACAGGGATTCTGGAAATACGCTCTAT.

Concerning this clone: Gene names denote mouse genes. The read ends 1 residue shy of where the CDR3 ends; the end is completed using the germline J gene. This sequence joins TRBV1 and TRBJ1-1; a weak D match, TRBD1 (6 bases). This CDR3 has 14 residues. The ends were cut back, 3 bases at V and 0 bases at J, with 8 bases in the middle. Germline V lookup: CDR1 NSQYPW, CDR2 LRSPGD (reference sequence). This CDR3 reads CTCSAGQTNTEVFF. CDR3 bases read: TGCACCTGCAGTGCGGGACAAACAAACACAGAAGTCTTC.

For this clone: Gene labels here are mouse ones. With the read ending 1 residue before the CDR3 end, the germline J gene is used to fill in that end. V is TRBV12-2 and J is TRBJ2-3, with 11 bases fitting TRBD1. CDR1 and CDR2 from the germline V gene are SGHLS and HYDKME. The CDR3 sequence is 14 residues long. V gave up 4 bases and J gave up 4 bases; unmatched junction bases: 3. This CDR3 reads CASSRDRGTETLYF. The sequenced CDR3 bases are TGTGCCAGCTCGCGGGACAGGGGGACAGAAACGCTGTAT.

Worth noting for this clone: The genes are named according to mouse. From the germline J gene comes the end of the CDR3, since the read stops 1 residue before it. This rearrangement joins TRBV5 to TRBJ2-5, with D perhaps matching TRBD1 (5 bases). The length of the CDR3 is 14 residues. CDR1 LGHNA and CDR2 YNLKQL come from the germline V gene (reference sequence). Trimming took off 0 bases at V and 5 bases at J, with 9 bases between the two ends. The CDR3 sequence: CASSQEGDRDTQYF. Partial CDR3 DNA: TGTGCCAGCAGCCAAGAAGGGGATAGAGACACCCAGTAC.

Concerning this clone: Each gene name is a mouse one. The read halts 1 residue ahead of the CDR3 end, with the missing end drawn from the germline J gene. The chain links TRBV12-1 to TRBJ2-7, with 12 bases aligning to TRBD2. Germline V gene lookup returns CDR1 SGHSN and CDR2 HYEKVE. V lost 4 bases to trimming and J lost 2 bases; unmatched junction nucleotides: 5. This CDR3 is 15 amino acids long. The CDR3 bases that were read are TGTGCCAGCTCCCGGGACTGGGGGGACCCCTATGAACAGTAC. Protein product: CASSRDWGDPYEQY. In full, the CDR3 reads CASSRDWGDPYEQYF.

As to this clone: Gene names follow the mouse nomenclature. The read halts 1 residue ahead of the CDR3 end, with the missing end drawn from the germline J gene. The rearrangement links TRBV16 to TRBJ1-3; D perhaps matches TRBD1 (6 bases). CDR1 is SGHSA and CDR2 is FRNQAP in the germline V gene. This CDR3 has 16 residues. V shed 0 bases and J shed 2 bases, with 11 bases lying between them. CDR3 protein: CASSLDFGGAGNTLYF. The sequenced part of the CDR3 DNA is TGTGCAAGCAGCTTAGATTTCGGGGGCGCTGGAAATACGCTCTAT.

Remarks on this clone: Gene names are mouse gene names. The read stops 1 residue short of the end of the CDR3; the missing end is completed from the germline J gene. The V and J genes are TRBV13-3 and TRBJ2-3; TRBD1 might be the D (7 bases). The CDR3 has 13 residues. V lost 7 bases, J lost 0 bases, and 9 bases lay in between. Germline loops: CDR1 NNHDY, CDR2 SYVADS. The CDR3 sequence: CASEGASAETLYF. The CDR3 DNA, read in part, is TGTGCCAGCGAGGGGGCCAGTGCAGAAACGCTGTAT.

This clone was seen a handful of times. Germline and genes here are mouse. With the read ending 1 residue before the CDR3 end, the germline J gene is used to fill in that end. The V gene is TRBV13-3, the J gene TRBJ2-7; weak D call: TRBD1 (6 bases). The CDR3 has 12 amino acids. Germline CDR1 and CDR2: NNHDY and SYVADS. Trimming cost V 5 bases and J 4 bases, with 10 bases left between them. The CDR3 bases that were read are TGTGCCAGCAGGGAGGGGGTTTATGAACAGTAC. Protein product: CASREGVYEQY. The CDR3 reads in full as CASREGVYEQYF.

Concerning this clone: Mouse gene names and germline throughout. The missing CDR3 end, 1 residue past where the read stops, is filled in from the germline J gene. The chain couples TRBV2 to TRBJ1-6, with unresolved D. TRBJ1-6 is an open reading frame whose function is uncertain. With 0 bases removed from V and 0 bases from J, the gap between germline ends came to 9 bases. Germline V gives CDR1 LGHNA, CDR2 YSYQKL. The CDR3 extends over 17 amino acids. The sequenced part of the CDR3 DNA is TGTGCCAGCAGCCAAGATTTGCAGTATTCCTATAATTCGCCCCTCTAC. It codes for CASSQDLQYSYNSPLY. In full, the CDR3 is CASSQDLQYSYNSPLYF.

On this clone itself: Gene names are mouse gene names. The CDR3 end falls 1 residue outside the read, so it is completed with the germline J gene. The chain has TRBV2 and TRBJ2-3; no clear D. Per the germline V gene, CDR1 is LGHNA and CDR2 is YSYQKL. Trimming took off 0 bases at V and 0 bases at J, with 7 bases between the two ends. The CDR3 is 15 amino acids. The CDR3 reads CASSQDAYSAETLYF. CDR3 bases read: TGTGCCAGCAGCCAAGACGCTTATAGTGCAGAAACGCTGTAT.

With regard to this clone: Mouse germline and gene names are used. The sequenced fragment ends 1 residue before the CDR3 boundary, so the rest is inferred from the germline J gene. This chain connects TRBV13-3 to TRBJ2-7, with D possibly matching TRBD1 (6 bases). This CDR3 contains 11 residues. Germline V gene lookup returns CDR1 NNHDY and CDR2 SYVADS. The V end was cut by 5 bases, the J end by 6 bases, with 9 bases between. The DNA read from the CDR3 is TGTGCCAGCAGACAGGGTTTTGAACAGTAC. The encoded protein is CASRQGFEQY. In full, the CDR3 reads CASRQGFEQYF.

A note on this clone: Gene names follow the mouse nomenclature. The read falls 1 residue short of the CDR3 end, and the missing part is taken from the germline J gene. The rearrangement uses TRBV1 and TRBJ1-1; 10 positions agree with TRBD1. The germline V gene has CDR1 NSQYPW and CDR2 LRSPGD (reference sequence). With 11 bases clipped from V and 6 bases from J, the junction kept 3 bases outside the gene matches. The CDR3 is 11 residues long. The sequenced part of the CDR3 DNA is TGCACCGCGACAGGGGGCTCAGAAGTCTTC. Protein product: CTATGGSEVF. The whole CDR3 protein reads CTATGGSEVFF. Complete variable domain (other parts from reference TRBV1 and TRBJ1-1): VTLLEQNPRWRLVPRGQAVNLRCILKNSQYPWMSWYQQDLQKQLQWLFTLRSPGDKEVKSLPGADYLATRVTDTELRLQVANMSQGRTLYCTATGGSEVFFGKGTRLTVV.

Turning to this clone: Gene names denote mouse genes. The DNA read from the CDR3 is TGTGCCAGCAGCCAGGGGACTGGGGGGAACACCTTGTAC. Translating gives CASSQGTGGNTLY. The whole CDR3 sequence reads CASSQGTGGNTLYF. The chain uses TRBV5 and TRBJ2-4; 12 bases match TRBD2. The read terminates 1 residue before the CDR3 end, so the remaining end is supplied by the germline J gene. The CDR3 covers 14 residues. The V gene end was trimmed by 3 bases and the J gene end by 6 bases; junction bases not matched to a gene: 1. Germline values: CDR1 LGHNA, CDR2 YNLKQL (reference sequence).

In regard to this clone: The germline and genes are mouse ones. Sequencing ends 1 residue short of the CDR3 end; the germline J gene provides the rest. The genes are TRBV2 and TRBJ2-5, with D perhaps TRBD2 (5 bases). V lost 0 bases and J 6 bases, leaving 10 bases between the germline ends. Germline V lookup: CDR1 LGHNA, CDR2 YSYQKL. The CDR3 is made up of 14 amino acids. The CDR3 sequence: CASSQDLGKDTQYF. The sequenced part of the CDR3 DNA is TGTGCCAGCAGCCAAGATTTGGGGAAGGACACCCAGTAC.

As regards this clone: Gene names and germline match the mouse. The CDR3 extends 1 residue past the end of the read, so its final part is completed from the germline J gene. The genes are TRBV29 and TRBJ2-1, with unresolved D. Germline V gene data show CDR1 as MSHET and CDR2 as SYDVDS. The CDR3 length is 14 residues. V gave up 5 bases and J gave up 0 bases, with 8 bases separating them. The covered CDR3 bases are TGTGCTAGCAGTCCCGACATTAACTATGCTGAGCAGTTC. It translates to CASSPDINYAEQF. The entire CDR3 protein reads CASSPDINYAEQFF.

Points on this clone: Gene names and germline refer to mouse. The read terminates 1 residue ahead of where the CDR3 ends, so the germline J gene completes it. This sequence joins TRBV29 and TRBJ2-1; D uncertain. CDR1 and CDR2 from the germline V gene are MSHET and SYDVDS. The ends were cut back, 2 bases at V and 3 bases at J, with 5 bases in the middle. This CDR3 has 13 amino acids. CDR3 loop: CASSLEGYAEQFF. Partial CDR3 DNA: TGTGCTAGCAGTTTAGAGGGCTATGCTGAGCAGTTC. Combining the CDR3 with reference TRBV29 and TRBJ2-1 gives the whole variable domain DMKVTQMPRYLIKRMGENVLLECGQDMSHETMYWYRQDPGLGLQLIYISYDVDSNSEGDIPKGYRVSRKKREHFSLILDSAKTNQTSVYFCASSLEGYAEQFFGPGTRLTVL.